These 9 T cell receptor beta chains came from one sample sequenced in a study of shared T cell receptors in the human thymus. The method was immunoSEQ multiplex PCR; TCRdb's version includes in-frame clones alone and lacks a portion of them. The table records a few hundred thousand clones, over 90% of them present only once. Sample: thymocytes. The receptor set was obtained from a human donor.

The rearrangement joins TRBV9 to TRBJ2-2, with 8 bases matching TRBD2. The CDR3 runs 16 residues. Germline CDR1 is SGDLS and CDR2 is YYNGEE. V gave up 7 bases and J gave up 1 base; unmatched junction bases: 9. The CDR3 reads CASHPSGGGNTGELFF. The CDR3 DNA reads TGTGCCAGCCACCCCTCCGGGGGGGGGAACACCGGGGAGCTGTTTTTT.

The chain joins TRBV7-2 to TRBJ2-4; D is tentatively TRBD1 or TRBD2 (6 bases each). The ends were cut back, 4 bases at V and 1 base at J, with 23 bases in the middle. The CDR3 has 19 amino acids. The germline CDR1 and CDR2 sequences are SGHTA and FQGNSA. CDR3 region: CASSSAPGAKSSAKNIQYF. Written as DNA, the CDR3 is TGTGCCAGCAGCTCCGCCCCGGGGGCAAAATCATCGGCCAAAAACATTCAGTACTTC.

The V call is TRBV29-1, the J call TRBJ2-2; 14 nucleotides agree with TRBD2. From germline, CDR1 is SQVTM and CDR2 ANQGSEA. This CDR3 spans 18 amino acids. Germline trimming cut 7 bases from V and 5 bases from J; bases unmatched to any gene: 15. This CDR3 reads CSAYMQTSGRVITGELFF. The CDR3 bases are TGCAGCGCGTACATGCAGACTAGCGGGAGGGTGATTACCGGGGAGCTGTTTTTT.

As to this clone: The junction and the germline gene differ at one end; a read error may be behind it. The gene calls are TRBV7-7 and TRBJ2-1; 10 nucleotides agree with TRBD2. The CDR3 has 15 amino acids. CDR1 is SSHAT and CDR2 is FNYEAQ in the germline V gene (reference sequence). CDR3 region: CASSLGLAGDDEQFF. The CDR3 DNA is TGTGCTAGCAGCTTAGGGCTAGCGGGAGACGATGAGCAGTTCTTC.

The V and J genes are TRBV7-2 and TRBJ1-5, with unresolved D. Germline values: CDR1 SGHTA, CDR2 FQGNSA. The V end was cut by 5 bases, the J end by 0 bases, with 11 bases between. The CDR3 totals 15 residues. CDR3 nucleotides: TGTGCCAGCAGCATAGAGGGCTATAGCAATCAGCCCCAGCATTTT. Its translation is CASSIEGYSNQPQHF.

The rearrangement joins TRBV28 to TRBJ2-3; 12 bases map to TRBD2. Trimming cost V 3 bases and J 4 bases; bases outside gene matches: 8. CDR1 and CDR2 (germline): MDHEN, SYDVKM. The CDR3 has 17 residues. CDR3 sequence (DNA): TGTGCCAGCAGTTTTGGGCCTAGCGGGAGGGCCGCAGATACGCAGTATTTT. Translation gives CASSFGPSGRAADTQYF. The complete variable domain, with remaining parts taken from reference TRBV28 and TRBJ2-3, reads DVKVTQSSRYLVKRTGEKVFLECVQDMDHENMFWYRQDPGLGLRLIYFSYDVKMKEKGDIPEGYSVSREKKERFSLILESASTNQTSMYLCASSFGPSGRAADTQYFGPGTRLTVL.

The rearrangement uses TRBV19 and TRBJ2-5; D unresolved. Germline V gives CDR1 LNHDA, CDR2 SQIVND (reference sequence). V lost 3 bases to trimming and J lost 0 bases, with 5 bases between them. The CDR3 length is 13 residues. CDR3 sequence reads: CASSMVYQETQYF. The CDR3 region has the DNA TGTGCCAGTAGTATGGTCTACCAAGAGACCCAGTACTTC.

The CDR3 reads CASSYKGGEQFF. CDR3 bases: TGTGCCAGCAGCTATAAGGGAGGGGAGCAGTTCTTC. The chain carries TRBV7-9 and TRBJ2-1; 7 bases are a match to TRBD2. Germline loops: CDR1 SEHNR, CDR2 FQNEAQ (reference sequence). V lost 4 bases to trimming and J lost 10 bases; unmatched junction nucleotides: 4. The CDR3 contains 12 residues.

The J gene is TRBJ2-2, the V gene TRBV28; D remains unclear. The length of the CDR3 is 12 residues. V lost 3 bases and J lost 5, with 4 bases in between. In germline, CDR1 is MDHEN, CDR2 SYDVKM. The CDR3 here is CASSFVTGELFF. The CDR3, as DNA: TGTGCCAGCAGTTTTGTGACCGGGGAGCTGTTTTTT.